The sequence of this T cell receptor beta chain was determined in a study of blood T cell repertoires in COVID-19. J gave up 3 bases and V 2 bases, and 3 bases lay outside the gene matches. There are 15 residues in the CDR3. The germline V gene encodes CDR1 SGHTA and CDR2 FQGNSA. Original methodology: The assay estimated nucleated cells by amplifying reference gene primers. Sequenced by immunoSEQ multiplex PCR; TCRdb stores in-frame clones only, minus some. V and J calls plus clone size are reproduced from that table; the DNA served to infer D and trimming. This sample yields about 120,000 clones, of which around 87% are seen a single time; roughly 30% belongs to the top ten.

The sequencing sample was made of peripheral blood. The sequence came from a woman between 65 and 79 years old with acute or convalescent COVID-19. The chain carries TRBV7-2 and TRBJ2-7; 11 bases are shared with TRBD2. The CDR3 DNA sequence: TGTGCCAGCAGCTTATTAGCGGGGGGGTTCTACGAGCAGTACTTC. It translates to CASSLLAGGFYEQYF.